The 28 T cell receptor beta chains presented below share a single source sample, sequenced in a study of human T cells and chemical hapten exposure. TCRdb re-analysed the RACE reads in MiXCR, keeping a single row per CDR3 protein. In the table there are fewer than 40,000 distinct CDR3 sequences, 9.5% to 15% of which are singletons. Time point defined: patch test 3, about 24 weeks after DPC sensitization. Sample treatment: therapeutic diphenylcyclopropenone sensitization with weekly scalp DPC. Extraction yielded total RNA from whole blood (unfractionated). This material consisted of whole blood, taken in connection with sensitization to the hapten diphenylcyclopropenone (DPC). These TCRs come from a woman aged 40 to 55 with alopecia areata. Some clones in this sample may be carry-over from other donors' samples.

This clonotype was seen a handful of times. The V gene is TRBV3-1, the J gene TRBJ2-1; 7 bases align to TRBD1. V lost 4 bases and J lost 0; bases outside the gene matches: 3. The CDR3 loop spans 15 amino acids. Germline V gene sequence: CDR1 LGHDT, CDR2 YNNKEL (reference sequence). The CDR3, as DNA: TGTGCCAGCAGCCCGGGACAGCTCTCCTACAATGAGCAGTTCTTC. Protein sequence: CASSPGQLSYNEQFF.

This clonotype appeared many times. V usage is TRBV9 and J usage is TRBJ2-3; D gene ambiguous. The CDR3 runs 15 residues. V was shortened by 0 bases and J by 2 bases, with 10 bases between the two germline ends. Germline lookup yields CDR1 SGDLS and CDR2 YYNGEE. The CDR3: CASSVVPQHTDTQYF. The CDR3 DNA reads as TGTGCCAGCAGCGTAGTCCCCCAACACACAGATACGCAGTATTTT.

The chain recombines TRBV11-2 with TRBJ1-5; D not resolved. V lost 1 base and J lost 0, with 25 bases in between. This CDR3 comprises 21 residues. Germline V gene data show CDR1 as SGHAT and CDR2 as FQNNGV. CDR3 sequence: CASSLVGWADIPRNSNQPQHF. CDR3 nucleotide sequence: TGTGCCAGCAGCTTAGTCGGTTGGGCAGACATCCCGAGGAATAGCAATCAGCCCCAGCATTTT.

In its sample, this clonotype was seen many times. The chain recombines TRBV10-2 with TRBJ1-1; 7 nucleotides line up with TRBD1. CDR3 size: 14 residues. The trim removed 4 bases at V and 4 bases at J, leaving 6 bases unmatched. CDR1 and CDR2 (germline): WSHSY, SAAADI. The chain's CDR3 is CASSAQGGGTEAFF. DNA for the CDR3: TGCGCCAGCAGTGCCCAGGGGGGGGGCACTGAAGCTTTCTTT.

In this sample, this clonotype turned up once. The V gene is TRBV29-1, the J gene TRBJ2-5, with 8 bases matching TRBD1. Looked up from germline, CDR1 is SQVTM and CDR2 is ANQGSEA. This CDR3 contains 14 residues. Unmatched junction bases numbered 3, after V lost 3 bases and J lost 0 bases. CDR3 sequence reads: CSVEGQDYQETQYF. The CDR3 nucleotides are TGCAGCGTTGAGGGACAGGACTACCAAGAGACCCAGTACTTC.

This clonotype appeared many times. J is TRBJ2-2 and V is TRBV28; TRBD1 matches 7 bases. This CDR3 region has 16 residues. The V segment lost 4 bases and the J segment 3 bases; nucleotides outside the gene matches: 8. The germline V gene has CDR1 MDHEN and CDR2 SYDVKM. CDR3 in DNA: TGTGCCAGCAGTTCCCGACAGGGATACGACACCGGGGAGCTGTTTTTT. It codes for CASSSRQGYDTGELFF.

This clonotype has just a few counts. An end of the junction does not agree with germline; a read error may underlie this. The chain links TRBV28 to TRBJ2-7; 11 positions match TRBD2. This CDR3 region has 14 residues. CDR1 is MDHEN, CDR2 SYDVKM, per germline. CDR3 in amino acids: CASGTSGTSSEQYF. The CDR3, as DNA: TGTGCCAGCGGGACTAGCGGTACTTCCTCCGAGCAGTACTTC.

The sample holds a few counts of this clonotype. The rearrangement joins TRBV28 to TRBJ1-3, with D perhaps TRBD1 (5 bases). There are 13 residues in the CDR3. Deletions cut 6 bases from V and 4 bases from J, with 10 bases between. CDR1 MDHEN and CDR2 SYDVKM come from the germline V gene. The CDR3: CASRGGPGNTIYF. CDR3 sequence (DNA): TGTGCCAGCAGGGGGGGTCCGGGAAACACCATATATTTT.

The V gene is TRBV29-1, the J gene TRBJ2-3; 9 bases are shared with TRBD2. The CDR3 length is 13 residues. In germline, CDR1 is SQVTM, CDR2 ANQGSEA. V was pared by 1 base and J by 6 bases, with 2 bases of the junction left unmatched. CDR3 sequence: CSVEVGLADTQYF. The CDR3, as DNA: TGCAGCGTTGAAGTAGGACTAGCGGATACGCAGTATTTT.

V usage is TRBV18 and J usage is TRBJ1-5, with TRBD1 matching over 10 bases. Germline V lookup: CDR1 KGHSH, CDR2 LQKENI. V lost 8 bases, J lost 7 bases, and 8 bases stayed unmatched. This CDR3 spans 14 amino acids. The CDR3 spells CASLLTGGDQPQHF. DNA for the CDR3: TGTGCCAGCCTGCTGACAGGGGGCGACCAGCCCCAGCATTTT.

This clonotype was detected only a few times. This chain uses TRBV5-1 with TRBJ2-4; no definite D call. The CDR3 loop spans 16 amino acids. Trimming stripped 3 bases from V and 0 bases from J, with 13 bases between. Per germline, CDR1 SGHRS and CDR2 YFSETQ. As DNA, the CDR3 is TGCGCCAGCAGCTCTGGGCCCACGGTAGCCAAAAACATTCAGTACTTC. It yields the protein CASSSGPTVAKNIQYF.

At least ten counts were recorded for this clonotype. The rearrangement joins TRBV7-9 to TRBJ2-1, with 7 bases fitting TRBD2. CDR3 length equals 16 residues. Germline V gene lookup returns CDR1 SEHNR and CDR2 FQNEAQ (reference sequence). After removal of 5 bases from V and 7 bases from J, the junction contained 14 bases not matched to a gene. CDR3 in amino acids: CASSPPGSGILNEQFF. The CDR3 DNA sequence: TGTGCCAGCAGCCCCCCGGGGAGCGGGATCTTGAATGAGCAGTTCTTC.

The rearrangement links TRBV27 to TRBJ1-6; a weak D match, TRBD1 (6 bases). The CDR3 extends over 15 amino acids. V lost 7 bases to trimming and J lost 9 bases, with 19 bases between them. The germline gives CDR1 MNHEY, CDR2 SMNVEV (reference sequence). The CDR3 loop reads CASTLQRGLISPLHF. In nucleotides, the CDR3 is TGTGCCAGCACCCTCCAGCGGGGGCTGATTTCACCCCTCCACTTT.

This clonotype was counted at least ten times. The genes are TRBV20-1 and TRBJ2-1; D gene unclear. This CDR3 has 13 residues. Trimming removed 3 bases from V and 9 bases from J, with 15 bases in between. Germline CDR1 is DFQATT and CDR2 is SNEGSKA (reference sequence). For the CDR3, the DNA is TGCAGTGCTAGGGTCCCGCCTAGGGCTGAGCAGTTCTTC. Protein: CSARVPPRAEQFF.

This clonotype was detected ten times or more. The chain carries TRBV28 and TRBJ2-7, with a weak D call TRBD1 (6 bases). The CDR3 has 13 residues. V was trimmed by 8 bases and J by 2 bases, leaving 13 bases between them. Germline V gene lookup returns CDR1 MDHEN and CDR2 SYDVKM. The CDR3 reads CASLGTPTYEQYF. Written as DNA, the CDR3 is TGTGCCAGCCTTGGGACACCGACCTACGAGCAGTACTTC.

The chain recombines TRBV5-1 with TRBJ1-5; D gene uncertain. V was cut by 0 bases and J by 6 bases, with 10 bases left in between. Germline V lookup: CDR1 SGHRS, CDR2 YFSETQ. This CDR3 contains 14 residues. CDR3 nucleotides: TGCGCCAGCAGCTTGGGAGGATACGGTCAGCCCCAGCATTTT. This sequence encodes CASSLGGYGQPQHF.

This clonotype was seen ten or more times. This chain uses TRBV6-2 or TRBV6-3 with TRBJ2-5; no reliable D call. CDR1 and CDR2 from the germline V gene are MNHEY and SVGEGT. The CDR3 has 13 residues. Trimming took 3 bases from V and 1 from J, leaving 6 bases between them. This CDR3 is CASSYGLQETQYF. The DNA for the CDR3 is TGTGCCAGCAGTTATGGGCTCCAAGAGACCCAGTACTTC.

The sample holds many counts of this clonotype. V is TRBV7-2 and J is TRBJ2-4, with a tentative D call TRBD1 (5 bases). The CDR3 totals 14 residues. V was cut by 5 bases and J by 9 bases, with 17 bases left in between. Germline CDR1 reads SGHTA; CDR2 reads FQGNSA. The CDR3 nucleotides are TGTGCCAGCAGCCCCCAGACAGAATCAGGCATTCAGTACTTC. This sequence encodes CASSPQTESGIQYF.

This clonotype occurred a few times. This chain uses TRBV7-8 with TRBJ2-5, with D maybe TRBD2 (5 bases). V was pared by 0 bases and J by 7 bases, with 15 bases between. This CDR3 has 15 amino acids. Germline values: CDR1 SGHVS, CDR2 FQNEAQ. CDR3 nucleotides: TGTGCCAGCAGCTTAGCGCCCGGCCCCGAGGGGACCCAGTACTTC. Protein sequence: CASSLAPGPEGTQYF.

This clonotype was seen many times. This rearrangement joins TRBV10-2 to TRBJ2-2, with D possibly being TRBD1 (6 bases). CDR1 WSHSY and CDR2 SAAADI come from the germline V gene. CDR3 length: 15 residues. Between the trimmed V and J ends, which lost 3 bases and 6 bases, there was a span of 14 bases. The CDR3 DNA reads TGCGCCAGCAGTGACCTACAGGGAGTTGCCGGGGAGCTGTTTTTT. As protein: CASSDLQGVAGELFF.

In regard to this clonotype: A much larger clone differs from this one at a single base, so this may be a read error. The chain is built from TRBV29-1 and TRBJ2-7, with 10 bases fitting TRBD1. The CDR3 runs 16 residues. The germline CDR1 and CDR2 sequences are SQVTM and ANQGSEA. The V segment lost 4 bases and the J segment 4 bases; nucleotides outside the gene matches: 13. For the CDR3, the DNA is TGCAGCGTTGCAGGGACAGGGGAGGTTAAAGCTTACGAGCAGTACTTC. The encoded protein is CSVAGTGEVKAYEQYF.

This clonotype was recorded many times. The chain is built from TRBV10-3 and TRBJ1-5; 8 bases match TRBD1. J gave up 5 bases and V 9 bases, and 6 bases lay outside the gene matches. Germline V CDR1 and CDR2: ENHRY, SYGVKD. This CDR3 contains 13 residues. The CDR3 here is CAMTDRVDQPQHF. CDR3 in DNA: TGTGCCATGACGGACAGGGTTGATCAGCCCCAGCATTTT.

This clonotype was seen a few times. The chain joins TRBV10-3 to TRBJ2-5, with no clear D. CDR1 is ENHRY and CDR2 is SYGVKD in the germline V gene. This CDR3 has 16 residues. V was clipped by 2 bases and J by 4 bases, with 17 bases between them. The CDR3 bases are TGTGCCATCAGTGAGGAGCTTAAAGGCCAAGCAGAGACCCAGTACTTC. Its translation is CAISEELKGQAETQYF.

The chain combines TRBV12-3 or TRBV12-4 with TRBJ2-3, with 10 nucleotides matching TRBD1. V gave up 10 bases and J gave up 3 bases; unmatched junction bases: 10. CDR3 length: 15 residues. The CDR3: CATSRAGQGTDTQYF. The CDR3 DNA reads TGTGCCACCTCCCGGGCGGGACAGGGGACAGATACGCAGTATTTT.

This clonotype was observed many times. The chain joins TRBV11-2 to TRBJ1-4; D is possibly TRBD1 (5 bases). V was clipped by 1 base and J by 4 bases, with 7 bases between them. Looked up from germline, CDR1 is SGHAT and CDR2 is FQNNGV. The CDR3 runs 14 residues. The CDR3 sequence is CASSLGQFNEKLFF. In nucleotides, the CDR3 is TGTGCCAGCAGCTTAGGACAGTTTAATGAAAAACTGTTTTTT.

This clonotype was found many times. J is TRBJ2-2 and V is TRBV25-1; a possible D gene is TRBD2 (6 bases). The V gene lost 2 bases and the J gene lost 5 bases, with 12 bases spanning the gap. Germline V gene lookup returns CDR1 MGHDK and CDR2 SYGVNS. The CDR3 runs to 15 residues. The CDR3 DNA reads TGTGCCAGCAGTGAACGGGGGTCTACTACCGGGGAGCTGTTTTTT. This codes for CASSERGSTTGELFF.

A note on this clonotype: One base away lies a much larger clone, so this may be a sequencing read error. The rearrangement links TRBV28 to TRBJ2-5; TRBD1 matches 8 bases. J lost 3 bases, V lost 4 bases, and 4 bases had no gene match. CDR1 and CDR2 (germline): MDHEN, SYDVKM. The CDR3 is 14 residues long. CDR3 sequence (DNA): TGTGCCAGCAGTTCGGTGGACAGGGAAGAGACCCAGTACTTC. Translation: CASSSVDREETQYF.

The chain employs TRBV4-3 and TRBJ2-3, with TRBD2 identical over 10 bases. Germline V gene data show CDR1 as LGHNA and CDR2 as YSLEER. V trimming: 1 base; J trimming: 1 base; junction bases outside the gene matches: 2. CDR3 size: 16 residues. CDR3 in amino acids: CASSQALAGGTDTQYF. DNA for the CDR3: TGCGCCAGCAGCCAAGCCCTAGCGGGGGGCACAGATACGCAGTATTTT.